This T cell receptor beta chain was captured in a study of cytomegalovirus exposure and HLA in healthy donors. Study background: A previous analysis identified approximately 120 million unique TCR beta sequences derived from about 180 million T cells.

Every donor was a healthy person donating bone marrow. Study-wide results and limits: Usually a TCR sequence was rare, but some public TCRs were found in many donors.

This PCR relied on a set of 60 Vbeta primers and 13 Jbeta primers. The repertoire was sequenced with immunoSEQ multiplex PCR; TCRdb's copy has only in-frame clones and lacks some. Among 110,000 to 150,000 clones listed, 80% to 90% were seen once. Regarding this clone: Its antigen is not identified.

CDR3 size: 15 residues. V lost 4 bases and J 0 bases, leaving 10 bases between the germline ends. The germline CDR1 and CDR2 sequences are LNHDA and SQIVND (reference sequence). The receptor was isolated from a woman in her 40s in good health and CMV-seropositive. The chain couples TRBV19 to TRBJ1-5; TRBD1 is a possible D gene (5 bases). Material for sequencing was PBMCs. The chain's CDR3 is CASSTYGGSNQPQHF. DNA of the CDR3: TGTGCCAGTAGTACATACGGGGGTAGCAATCAGCCCCAGCATTTT.